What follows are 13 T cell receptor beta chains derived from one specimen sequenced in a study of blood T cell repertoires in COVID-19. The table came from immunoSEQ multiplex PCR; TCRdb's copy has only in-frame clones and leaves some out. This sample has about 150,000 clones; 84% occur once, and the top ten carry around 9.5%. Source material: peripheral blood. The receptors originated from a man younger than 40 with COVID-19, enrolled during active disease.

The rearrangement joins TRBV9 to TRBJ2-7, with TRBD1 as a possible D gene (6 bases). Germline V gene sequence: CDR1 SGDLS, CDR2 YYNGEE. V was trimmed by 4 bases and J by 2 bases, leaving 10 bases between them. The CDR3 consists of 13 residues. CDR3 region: CASSNRDTYEQYF. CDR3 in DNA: TGTGCCAGCAGCAACCGGGACACCTACGAGCAGTACTTC.

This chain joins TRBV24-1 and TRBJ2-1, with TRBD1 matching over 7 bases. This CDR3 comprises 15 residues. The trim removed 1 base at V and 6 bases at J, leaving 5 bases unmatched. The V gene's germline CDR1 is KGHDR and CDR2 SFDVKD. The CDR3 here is CATSDFTGVGNEQFF. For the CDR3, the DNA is TGTGCCACCAGTGATTTTACAGGGGTGGGCAATGAGCAGTTCTTC.

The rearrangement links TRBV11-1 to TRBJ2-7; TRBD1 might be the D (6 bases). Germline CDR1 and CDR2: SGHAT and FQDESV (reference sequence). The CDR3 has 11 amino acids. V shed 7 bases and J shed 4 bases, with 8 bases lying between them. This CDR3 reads CASTRGYEQYF. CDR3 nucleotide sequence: TGTGCCAGCACCAGGGGTTACGAGCAGTACTTC.

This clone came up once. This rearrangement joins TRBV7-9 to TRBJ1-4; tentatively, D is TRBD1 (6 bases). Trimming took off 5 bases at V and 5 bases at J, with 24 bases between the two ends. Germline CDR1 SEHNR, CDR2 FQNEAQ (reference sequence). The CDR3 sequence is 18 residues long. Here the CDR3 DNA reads TGTGCCAGCAGCCGAAACCGGATGGTGGGGGCCCAAAATGAAAAACTGTTTTTT. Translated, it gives CASSRNRMVGAQNEKLFF.

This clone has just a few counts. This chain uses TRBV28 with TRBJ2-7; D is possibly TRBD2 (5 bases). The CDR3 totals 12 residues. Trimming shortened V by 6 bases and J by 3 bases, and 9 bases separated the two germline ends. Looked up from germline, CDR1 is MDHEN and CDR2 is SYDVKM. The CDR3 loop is CASSSGFYEQYF. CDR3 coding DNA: TGTGCCAGCAGCTCGGGGTTCTACGAGCAGTACTTC. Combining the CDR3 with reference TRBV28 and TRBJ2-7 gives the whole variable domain DVKVTQSSRYLVKRTGEKVFLECVQDMDHENMFWYRQDPGLGLRLIYFSYDVKMKEKGDIPEGYSVSREKKERFSLILESASTNQTSMYLCASSSGFYEQYFGPGTRLTVT.

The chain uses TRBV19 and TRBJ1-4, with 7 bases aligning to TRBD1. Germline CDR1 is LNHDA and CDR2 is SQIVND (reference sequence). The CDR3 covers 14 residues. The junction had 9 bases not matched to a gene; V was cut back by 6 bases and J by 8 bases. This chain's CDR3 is CASSATGWGEKLFF. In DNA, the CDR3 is TGTGCCAGTAGCGCGACAGGGTGGGGAGAAAAACTGTTTTTT.

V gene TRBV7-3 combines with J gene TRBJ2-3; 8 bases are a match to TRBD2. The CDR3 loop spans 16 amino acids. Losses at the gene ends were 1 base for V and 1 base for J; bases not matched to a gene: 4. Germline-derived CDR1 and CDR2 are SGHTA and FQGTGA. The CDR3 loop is CASSLRPSGRTDTQYF. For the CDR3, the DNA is TGTGCCAGCAGCTTAAGGCCTAGCGGGCGCACAGATACGCAGTATTTT.

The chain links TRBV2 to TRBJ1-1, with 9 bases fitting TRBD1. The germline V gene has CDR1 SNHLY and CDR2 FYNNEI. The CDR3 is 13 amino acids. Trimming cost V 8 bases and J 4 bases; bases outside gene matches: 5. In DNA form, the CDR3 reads TGTGCCAGCCTAACAGGGGGCGGCACTGAAGCTTTCTTT. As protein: CASLTGGGTEAFF.

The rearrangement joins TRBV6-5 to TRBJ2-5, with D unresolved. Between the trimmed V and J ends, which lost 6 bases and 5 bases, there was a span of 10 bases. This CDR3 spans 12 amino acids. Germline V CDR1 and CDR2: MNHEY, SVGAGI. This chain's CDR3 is CASRITIETQYF. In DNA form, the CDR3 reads TGTGCCAGCAGGATTACAATCGAGACCCAGTACTTC.

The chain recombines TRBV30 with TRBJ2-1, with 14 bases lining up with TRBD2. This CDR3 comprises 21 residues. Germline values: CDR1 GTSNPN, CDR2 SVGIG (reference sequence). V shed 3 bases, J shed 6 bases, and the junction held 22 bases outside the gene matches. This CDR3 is CAWSWEDGTSGRLLGGNEQFF. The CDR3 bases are TGTGCCTGGAGCTGGGAAGACGGGACTAGCGGGAGATTGCTGGGGGGCAATGAGCAGTTCTTC.

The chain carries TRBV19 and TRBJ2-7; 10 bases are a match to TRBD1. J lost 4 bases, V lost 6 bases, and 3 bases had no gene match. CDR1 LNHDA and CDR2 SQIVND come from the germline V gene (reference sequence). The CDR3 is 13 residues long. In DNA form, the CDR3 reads TGTGCCAGTAGGGACAGGGGGAGGTACGAGCAGTACTTC. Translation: CASRDRGRYEQYF.

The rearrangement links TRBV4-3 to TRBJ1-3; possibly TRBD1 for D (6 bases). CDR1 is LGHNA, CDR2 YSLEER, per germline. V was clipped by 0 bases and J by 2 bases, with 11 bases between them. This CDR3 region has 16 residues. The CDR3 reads CASSQDLTGTGNTIYF. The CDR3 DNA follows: TGCGCCAGCAGCCAAGATCTAACAGGGACTGGAAACACCATATATTTT.

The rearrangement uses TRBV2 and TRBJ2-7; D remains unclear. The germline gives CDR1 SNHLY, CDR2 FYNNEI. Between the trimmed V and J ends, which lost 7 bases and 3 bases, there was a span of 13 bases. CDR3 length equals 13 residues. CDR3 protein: CASKRRSNYEQYF. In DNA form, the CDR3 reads TGTGCCAGCAAGAGGCGGAGTAACTACGAGCAGTACTTC. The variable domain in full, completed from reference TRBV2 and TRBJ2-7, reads EPEVTQTPSHQVTQMGQEVILRCVPISNHLYFYWYRQILGQKVEFLVSFYNNEISEKSEIFDDQFSVERPDGSNFTLKIRSTKLEDSAMYFCASKRRSNYEQYFGPGTRLTVT.